One and the same sample provided the 31 T cell receptor beta chains below, sequenced in a study of blood T cells in healthy people across ages. Sample-barcoded 5' priming and a J-beta primer mix drove a second PCR of 7 to 11 cycles. MiXCR was run by TCRdb on the 5' RACE reads, yielding one entry per CDR3 protein. Of some 920,000 distinct CDR3 sequences listed, 51% were seen once; the top ten hold about a fifth. The sample comprised blood. These TCRs come from a woman aged 55 to 70 in good health.

The V call is TRBV15, the J call TRBJ1-2, with 8 bases matching TRBD1. V was pared by 5 bases and J by 8 bases, with 7 bases of the junction left unmatched. The CDR3 is 13 residues long. Germline CDR1 is LNHNV and CDR2 is YYDKDF (reference sequence). The chain's CDR3 is CATSSGGWEGYTF. CDR3 coding DNA: TGTGCCACCAGCTCAGGGGGCTGGGAAGGCTACACCTTC.

V is TRBV10-2 and J is TRBJ2-5; D perhaps matches TRBD1 (6 bases). Deletions cut 8 bases from V and 2 bases from J, with 9 bases between. Germline V gene lookup returns CDR1 WSHSY and CDR2 SAAADI. This CDR3 spans 12 amino acids. CDR3 residues: CASGTTQETQYF. In nucleotides, the CDR3 is TGCGCCAGCGGGACAACTCAAGAGACCCAGTACTTC.

The CDR3 loop is CASSQGSVEQYF. CDR3 nucleotides: TGTGCCAGCAGCCAAGGGTCCGTCGAGCAGTACTTC. This chain links TRBV11-2 with TRBJ2-7; D is unclear. The CDR3 runs to 12 residues. Deletions cut 5 bases from V and 6 bases from J, with 11 bases between. CDR1 SGHAT and CDR2 FQNNGV come from the germline V gene.

The V call is TRBV27, the J call TRBJ1-2, with 7 bases fitting TRBD1. The CDR3 is 15 amino acids. J was trimmed by 4 bases and V by 3 bases; bases with no gene match: 8. The germline V gene encodes CDR1 MNHEY and CDR2 SMNVEV (reference sequence). CDR3 region: CASSFRQGSFYGYTF. Here the CDR3 DNA reads TGTGCCAGCAGTTTTAGACAGGGATCGTTCTATGGCTACACCTTC.

The chain uses TRBV2 and TRBJ2-5; perhaps TRBD2 as D (6 bases). Germline V gene sequence: CDR1 SNHLY, CDR2 FYNNEI. Trimming took 5 bases from V and 2 from J, leaving 12 bases between them. CDR3 length equals 14 residues. In DNA form, the CDR3 reads TGTGCCAGCAGTACACAGCGGGCGCAAGAGACCCAGTACTTC. This translates into CASSTQRAQETQYF.

This clonotype was counted between two and nine times. The rearrangement uses TRBV20-1 and TRBJ2-2, with D possibly TRBD2 on 6 matching bases. There are 17 residues in the CDR3. V was cut by 6 bases and J by 2 bases, with 22 bases left in between. CDR1 and CDR2 (germline): DFQATT, SNEGSKA (reference sequence). This CDR3 is CSAPSSLGSGNTGELFF. Here the CDR3 DNA reads TGCAGTGCCCCTTCATCCCTTGGTAGCGGAAACACCGGGGAGCTGTTTTTT.

This chain connects TRBV7-2 to TRBJ2-1; 12 nucleotides line up with TRBD2. CDR1 SGHTA and CDR2 FQGNSA come from the germline V gene. This CDR3 has 15 residues. After removal of 3 bases from V and 6 bases from J, the junction contained 3 bases not matched to a gene. In nucleotides, the CDR3 is TGTGCCAGCAGCTTCGAACTAGCGGGAGGCAATGAGCAGTTCTTC. It is translated as CASSFELAGGNEQFF.

The sample holds a few counts of this clonotype. The chain couples TRBV6-1 to TRBJ2-7; maybe TRBD1 (5 bases). This CDR3 has 13 residues. Trimming pared 5 bases from V and 2 bases from J, leaving 10 bases between. The germline V gene has CDR1 MNHNS and CDR2 SASEGT. As DNA, the CDR3 is TGTGCCAGCAGTTTCGACAGACCCTACGAGCAGTACTTC. Translated: CASSFDRPYEQYF.

The rearrangement joins TRBV20-1 to TRBJ2-3, with a weak D call TRBD2 (5 bases). The CDR3 consists of 14 residues. CDR1 and CDR2 from the germline V gene are DFQATT and SNEGSKA (reference sequence). V was cut by 3 bases and J by 5 bases, with 15 bases left in between. The CDR3 nucleotides read TGCAGTGCTAGGGAAGAGGGCCGTGGAGATACGCAGTATTTT. This translates into CSAREEGRGDTQYF.

CDR3 DNA: TGTGCCAGCAGCAACAGGGAGGGGGCCAACGTCCTGACTTTC. This codes for CASSNREGANVLTF. The V and J genes are TRBV7-2 and TRBJ2-6; maybe TRBD1 (6 bases). The CDR3 is 14 residues long. Germline lookup yields CDR1 SGHTA and CDR2 FQGNSA. V shed 5 bases and J shed 4 bases, with 9 bases lying between them.

The chain joins TRBV20-1 to TRBJ2-1; D is unresolved. The CDR3 spans 14 residues. CDR1 is DFQATT and CDR2 is SNEGSKA in the germline V gene (reference sequence). The V end lost 5 bases, the J end lost 5 bases, and 16 bases lay between the germline ends. The CDR3 sequence: CSARARNLNNEQFF. The CDR3 DNA sequence: TGCAGTGCTCGGGCCCGGAACCTAAACAATGAGCAGTTCTTC.

The V gene is TRBV10-3, the J gene TRBJ2-7; D may be TRBD1 or TRBD2 (5 bases each). This CDR3 comprises 16 residues. V shed 6 bases and J shed 1 base, with 19 bases lying between them. From germline, CDR1 is ENHRY and CDR2 SYGVKD. This CDR3 is CAISASRRDGSYEQYF. CDR3 sequence (DNA): TGTGCCATCAGCGCGAGCCGCAGGGACGGTTCCTACGAGCAGTACTTC.

Only a few counts were recorded for this clonotype. The V gene is TRBV4-1, the J gene TRBJ1-1; D might be TRBD1 (6 bases). Germline assignment: CDR1 MGHRA and CDR2 YSYEKL. CDR3 length: 15 amino acids. V dropped 6 bases and J dropped 1 base, with 15 bases sitting between them. CDR3 protein: CASRPPGQKNTEAFF. In DNA form, the CDR3 reads TGCGCCAGCAGGCCTCCAGGACAGAAGAACACTGAAGCTTTCTTT.

The chain joins TRBV10-1 to TRBJ2-2, with a weak D call TRBD1 (5 bases). CDR1 is WNHNN, CDR2 SYGVQD, per germline (reference sequence). The CDR3 runs 15 residues. V was cut by 7 bases and J by 2 bases, with 14 bases left in between. CDR3 protein: CASNPDSTNTGELFF. Written as DNA, the CDR3 is TGCGCCAGCAACCCCGACAGTACCAACACCGGGGAGCTGTTTTTT.

This clonotype was observed a handful of times. The V call is TRBV7-9, the J call TRBJ2-1, with D maybe TRBD2 (6 bases). CDR1 is SEHNR, CDR2 FQNEAQ, per germline (reference sequence). V shed 2 bases and J shed 6 bases, with 11 bases lying between them. This CDR3 contains 14 residues. For the CDR3, the DNA is TGTGCCAGCAGCTTAACGGGACTGATCAATGAGCAGTTCTTC. Translated, it gives CASSLTGLINEQFF.

The chain's CDR3 is CASSPSGRGTQETQYF. In nucleotides, the CDR3 is TGTGCCAGCTCCCCTAGCGGGAGGGGAACTCAAGAGACCCAGTACTTC. The V call is TRBV18, the J call TRBJ2-5, with 12 positions matching TRBD2. CDR1 and CDR2 (germline): KGHSH, LQKENI. V trimming: 6 bases; J trimming: 2 bases; junction bases outside the gene matches: 7. The CDR3 totals 16 residues.

This clonotype has more than one count but fewer than ten. The chain uses TRBV7-2 and TRBJ1-4; the D is unclear. The length of the CDR3 is 14 residues. Per the germline V gene, CDR1 is SGHTA and CDR2 is FQGNSA. V lost 2 bases to trimming and J lost 4 bases, with 8 bases between them. The CDR3 sequence: CASSLISSNEKLFF. The CDR3, as DNA: TGTGCCAGCAGCTTAATAAGTAGTAATGAAAAACTGTTTTTT.

This chain connects TRBV3-1 to TRBJ1-1; D ambiguous. Trimming pared 8 bases from V and 6 bases from J, leaving 19 bases between. CDR1 and CDR2 from the germline V gene are LGHDT and YNNKEL (reference sequence). This CDR3 spans 14 amino acids. In DNA, the CDR3 is TGTGCCAGCCTGCTGAGTTGGGGTGGCGCTGAAGCTTTCTTT. It encodes CASLLSWGGAEAFF.

This clonotype occurred a few times. J is TRBJ2-3 and V is TRBV7-2, with 10 bases fitting TRBD2. V was pared by 5 bases and J by 10 bases, with 3 bases of the junction left unmatched. Germline V gives CDR1 SGHTA, CDR2 FQGNSA. The CDR3 extends over 12 amino acids. DNA for the CDR3: TGTGCCAGCAGCCCTAGCGGGAGTGCGCAGTATTTT. The encoded protein is CASSPSGSAQYF.

The V call is TRBV4-2, the J call TRBJ2-7, with 9 bases lining up with TRBD1. The CDR3 sequence is 15 residues long. The V gene's germline CDR1 is LGHNA and CDR2 YNFKEQ. The J segment lost 4 bases and the V segment lost 1 base, leaving 5 bases of the junction unmatched. CDR3 loop: CASSQATGQGYEQYF. The DNA of the CDR3 is TGTGCCAGCAGCCAAGCCACGGGACAGGGTTACGAGCAGTACTTC.

This clonotype turned up a few times. The chain is built from TRBV7-3 and TRBJ2-3, with D possibly called TRBD1 or TRBD2 (6 bases each). The V end was cut by 1 base, the J end by 1 base, with 12 bases between. The CDR3 is made up of 16 amino acids. The V gene's germline CDR1 is SGHTA and CDR2 FQGTGA. The CDR3 loop is CASSLKGGSGTDTQYF. In nucleotides, the CDR3 is TGTGCCAGCAGCTTAAAAGGGGGGTCTGGCACAGATACGCAGTATTTT.

This clonotype was seen a few times. CDR3 sequence reads: CATIAGGDNEQFF. In nucleotides, the CDR3 is TGTGCCACCATAGCGGGAGGGGACAATGAGCAGTTCTTC. The J gene is TRBJ2-1, the V gene TRBV10-3; 11 bases are a match to TRBD2. The length of the CDR3 is 13 residues. With V trimmed by 10 bases and J by 5 bases, 4 bases remained unmatched. The germline gives CDR1 ENHRY, CDR2 SYGVKD.

The CDR3 loop reads CASSQGTVWSEKLFF. The CDR3 coding sequence is TGCGCCAGCAGCCAAGGGACAGTTTGGAGTGAAAAACTGTTTTTT. The J gene is TRBJ1-4, the V gene TRBV4-1; D is perhaps TRBD1 (6 bases). The germline V gene encodes CDR1 MGHRA and CDR2 YSYEKL. Between the trimmed V and J ends, which lost 1 base and 7 bases, there was a span of 13 bases. There are 15 residues in the CDR3.

This rearrangement joins TRBV6-5 to TRBJ2-1, with a tentative D call TRBD2 (6 bases). Germline V gene lookup returns CDR1 MNHEY and CDR2 SVGAGI. V was trimmed by 2 bases and J by 0 bases, leaving 11 bases between them. There are 16 residues in the CDR3. The CDR3 DNA sequence: TGTGCCAGCAGTTACGACCGGGGGATCTCCTACAATGAGCAGTTCTTC. Its protein is CASSYDRGISYNEQFF.

The V and J genes are TRBV7-8 and TRBJ2-5; TRBD2 agrees at 9 bases. Germline-derived CDR1 and CDR2 are SGHVS and FQNEAQ. Trimming took 3 bases from V and 2 from J; bases not matched to a gene: 10. The CDR3 has 17 residues. CDR3 residues: CASSLFPAGGGQETQYF. The CDR3 bases are TGTGCCAGCAGCTTGTTCCCGGCGGGAGGGGGGCAAGAGACCCAGTACTTC.

The chain is built from TRBV27 and TRBJ2-3; 14 nucleotides match TRBD2. The length of the CDR3 is 23 residues. CDR1 is MNHEY, CDR2 SMNVEV, per germline (reference sequence). V was clipped by 2 bases and J by 4 bases; unmatched bases: 23. CDR3 bases: TGTGCCAGCAGTTTAACCACATATCGGGCAGAGGGACTAGCGGGAGTAGTCCCAGATACGCAGTATTTT. This translates into CASSLTTYRAEGLAGVVPDTQYF.

The CDR3 nucleotides read TGTGCCAGCAGAAAGTCCGCGGGAGAAGAGACCCAGTACTTC. Translated, it gives CASRKSAGEETQYF. This chain connects TRBV14 to TRBJ2-5; 7 nucleotides agree with TRBD2. V shed 6 bases, J shed 3 bases, and the junction held 7 bases outside the gene matches. The CDR3 length is 14 residues. CDR1 and CDR2 (germline): SGHDN, FVKESK.

A few counts support this clonotype. This sequence joins TRBV28 and TRBJ2-7, with no clear D. This CDR3 region has 11 residues. V lost 5 bases, J lost 8 bases, and 10 bases lay in between. Germline CDR1 is MDHEN and CDR2 is SYDVKM. CDR3 nucleotides: TGTGCCAGCAGTCCGCCACCACAGCAGTACTTC. This encodes CASSPPPQQYF.

With regard to this clonotype: Compared with germline, one end of the junction differs, possibly owing to a read error. The chain joins TRBV12-3 or TRBV12-4 to TRBJ1-2; the D gene is possibly TRBD1 (5 bases). This CDR3 comprises 14 residues. The CDR3 bases are TGTGCCGGCAGTTTGGCAGGGAGGGACTATGGCTACACCTTC. It specifies CAGSLAGRDYGYTF.

A few counts support this clonotype. The rearrangement joins TRBV29-1 to TRBJ2-2, with D maybe TRBD1 (6 bases). Germline CDR1 and CDR2: SQVTM and ANQGSEA. This CDR3 is 16 amino acids long. With 5 bases removed from V and 7 bases from J, the gap between germline ends came to 23 bases. The CDR3 loop reads CSVPSTDRLGVGELFF. CDR3 in DNA: TGCAGCGTTCCCTCCACCGACAGGCTGGGGGTCGGGGAGCTGTTTTTT.

This chain connects TRBV5-1 to TRBJ2-6; D is unclear. This CDR3 has 16 residues. Trimming removed 4 bases at V and 0 bases at J, with 11 bases between. The germline V gene has CDR1 SGHRS and CDR2 YFSETQ. CDR3 sequence: CASSGGSYSGANVLTF. CDR3 coding DNA: TGCGCCAGCAGCGGCGGATCCTACTCTGGGGCCAACGTCCTGACTTTC.